Sequencing of this T cell receptor (beta chain) was carried out in a study of blood T cell repertoires in COVID-19. Looking at the study overall: Samples of COVID-19 (acute and convalescent) were obtained from the United States, Italy and Spain. The analysed material was cDNA or gDNA that came from T cells, B-cell-depleted T cells, or PBMCs.

Study processing details: From reference gene primer amplification, estimates of nucleated cell counts were derived. TCRdb's table, derived via immunoSEQ multiplex PCR, lists solely in-frame clones and lacks some. That table furnishes V, J and clone size, whereas the DNA furnished D and trimming. The data contain roughly 120,000 clones, roughly 75% of them seen just once; the ten biggest clones take up about 4.5%. This CDR3 is 17 amino acids long. V lost 7 bases and J 4 bases, leaving 23 bases between the germline ends. Germline assignment: CDR1 MDHEN and CDR2 SYDVKM. The sequence was collected from a human donor in a cohort sampled during active or convalescent COVID-19. This chain connects TRBV28 to TRBJ1-3; D perhaps matches TRBD1 (5 bases). The sequenced sample was peripheral blood. The CDR3 protein is CASTQSRGVAAGNTIYF. The CDR3 bases are TGTGCCAGCACCCAAAGCCGGGGGGTCGCGGCCGGAAACACCATATATTTT.